This TCR beta chain came from a study of T-cell reconstitution after alpha-beta-depleted transplantation in children. Whole-study results and caveats: It was surviving recipient T cells and thymic progenitors that gave some patients high TCRbeta diversity at day 60. Approximately two months post-transplant, alpha-beta T cells reportedly originated from several hundred expanded graft clones.

Germline V gene lookup returns CDR1 DFQATT and CDR2 SNEGSKA (reference sequence). The junction had 14 bases not matched to a gene; V was cut back by 0 bases and J by 10 bases. This CDR3 comprises 15 residues. This clonotype has a count of ten or more. Its specificity is unknown. Construction of the TCRbeta library involved unique molecular identifiers. TCRdb reprocessed the PCR reads via MiXCR and lists one record per CDR3 protein. The sample records 200,000 to 300,000 distinct CDR3 sequences, around 25% being singletons. The specimen was PBMCs, collected before TCRalphabeta/CD19-depleted stem cell transplant. The receptor was derived from a girl aged 2-10 years with Fanconi anemia, due to receive a stem cell transplant. The chain links TRBV20-1 to TRBJ2-7; 8 nucleotides align to TRBD1. This CDR3 is CSARDRDRSPFGQYF. CDR3 in DNA: TGCAGTGCTAGAGATAGGGACAGGTCCCCTTTCGGACAGTACTTC.